This is a list of T cell receptor beta chains from one sample in a study of beta chain features in type 1 diabetes. Measured with immunoSEQ multiplex PCR; TCRdb has only the in-frame clones, and not every one. The sample consists of under 200,000 clones, around 10% of them appearing once. Specimen: central memory CD4+ T cells from blood. Receptors originate from a man aged 25-45 years with type 1 diabetes. The CDR3 runs from the conserved cysteine through the conserved F or W. D genes are given only for firm matches. Size values are once, few and many counts, or a class for expanded clones, and some rows have none.

>TRBV28|NA|TRBJ1-2|few
TGTGCCAGCAGTCGACGGGGGAACTATGGCTACACCTTC
CASSRRGNYGYTF
>TRBV4-2|NA|TRBJ2-1|few
TGTGCCAGCAGCCAAGATTTCGGGAGTTCCTACAATGAGCAGTTCTTC
CASSQDFGSSYNEQFF
>TRBV19|NA|TRBJ2-7|NA
TGTGCCAGTAGTACCGAACAGGGTTACGAGCAGTACTTC
CASSTEQGYEQYF
>TRBV9|TRBD1|TRBJ1-3|NA
TGTGCCAGCAGCGTATGGGACAGGGCTTCAGGAAACACCATATATTTT
CASSVWDRASGNTIYF
>TRBV7-2|TRBD2|TRBJ2-1|few
TGTGCCAGCAGCTTTAGCGGGAGGGTTGAGCAGTTCTTC
CASSFSGRVEQFF
>TRBV6-6|NA|TRBJ2-1|few
TGTGCCAGCAGACTTCCACAGGTCGGTGAGCAGTTCTTC
CASRLPQVGEQFF
>TRBV28|NA|TRBJ2-1|once
TGTGCCATCACTCCCCCAGCAGGGGTGGCCTACAATGAGCAGTTCTTC
CAITPPAGVAYNEQFF
>TRBV30|TRBD1|TRBJ1-2|few
TGTGCCTGGGGACAGGGTTCCTATGGCTACACCTTC
CAWGQGSYGYTF
>TRBV7-3|TRBD2|TRBJ2-1|NA
TGTGCCAGCAGCAAGGCCGGGACTAGCGGGAACAATGAGCAGTTCTTC
CASSKAGTSGNNEQFF
>TRBV4-2|TRBD2|TRBJ2-1|few
TGTGCCAGCAGCCTGGAGGTAGGGAGGGATGAGCAGTTCTTC
CASSLEVGRDEQFF
>TRBV6-6|NA|TRBJ1-1|few
TGTGCCAGCAGCCTACTAGAAAAAACTGAAGCTTTCTTT
CASSLLEKTEAFF
>TRBV28|TRBD1|TRBJ2-5|NA
TGTGCCAGCAGTTCTACAGGGGTGGAGACCCAGTACTTC
CASSSTGVETQYF
>TRBV28|NA|TRBJ2-2|NA
TGTGCCAGCAGTCCTTTGGGGGGATTGAAGGCCGGGGAGCTGTTTTTT
CASSPLGGLKAGELFF
>TRBV7-2|NA|TRBJ2-3|few
TGTGCCAGCAGCCCACATTTAGATACGCAGTATTTT
CASSPHLDTQYF
>TRBV25-1|TRBD2|TRBJ2-3|NA
TGTGCCAGCAGCCACGGGGGGGATACGCAGTATTTT
CASSHGGDTQYF
>TRBV19|TRBD1|TRBJ2-1|NA
TGTGCCAGTAGTACTTCCTCCGGGACAGTCTACAATGAGCAGTTCTTC
CASSTSSGTVYNEQFF
>TRBV28|NA|TRBJ2-7|NA
TGTGCCACCGTCGTTTATAGCTCCTACGAGCAGTACTTC
CATVVYSSYEQYF
>TRBV15|TRBD2|TRBJ2-1|few
TGTGCCACCAGCAGAGTACGCACTAGCGGGAGAAATGAGCAGTTCTTC
CATSRVRTSGRNEQFF
>TRBV5-4|TRBD2|TRBJ2-3|NA
TGTGCCAGCAGATATAGCGGGAGTGGGACAGATACGCAGTATTTT
CASRYSGSGTDTQYF
>TRBV5-1|TRBD1|TRBJ2-3|NA
TGCGCCAGCAGAGGCCTTGGACAGGGGACAGATACGCAGTATTTT
CASRGLGQGTDTQYF
>TRBV7-2|NA|TRBJ2-1|NA
TGTGCCAGCAGCTTGTCCTCGACAGGTAATGAGCAGTTCTTC
CASSLSSTGNEQFF
>TRBV14|NA|TRBJ2-3|few
TGTGCCAGCAGCGCGGGGTGGCCCACCACGGATACGCAGTATTTT
CASSAGWPTTDTQYF
>TRBV11-1|NA|TRBJ2-1|many
TGTGCCAGCAGCCACAGCAGGGTAGGAAATGAGCAGTTCTTC
CASSHSRVGNEQFF
>TRBV7-9|TRBD1|TRBJ2-7|few
TGTGCCAGCAGCTTAGGGGACAGGGGGGCGAACTTC
CASSLGDRGANF
>TRBV28|TRBD1|TRBJ2-3|NA
TGTGCCAGCAGCTCCCGACAGGGTTTGAGTACGCAGTATTTT
CASSSRQGLSTQYF
>TRBV11-1|TRBD1|TRBJ1-2|NA
TGTGCCAGCAGCTCCCCGACAGGGGGTGGCTACACCTTC
CASSSPTGGGYTF
>TRBV7-9|NA|TRBJ1-2|NA
TGTGCCAGCAGCCCCGGGGGGGGCGCAGGAAATTATGGCTACACCTTC
CASSPGGGAGNYGYTF
>TRBV28|TRBD1|TRBJ1-5|NA
TGTGCCACCGAGAAGGGGGCAGGTAGCAATCAGCCCCAGCATTTT
CATEKGAGSNQPQHF
>TRBV29-1|TRBD1|TRBJ2-7|NA
TGCAGCGTTGCGGGGACAGGGGGCGGACTGCAGTACTTC
CSVAGTGGGLQYF
>TRBV6-6|NA|TRBJ2-5|NA
TGTGCCAGCAGGGGCAGCCAAGAGACCCAGTACTTC
CASRGSQETQYF
>TRBV14|NA|TRBJ2-5|few
TGTGCCAGCAGCCAAGATTGGGCGACCCAGTACTTC
CASSQDWATQYF
>TRBV20-1|NA|TRBJ2-5|NA
TGCAGTGCCATCAAAGAGACCCAGTACTTC
CSAIKETQYF
>TRBV28|TRBD2|TRBJ2-7|NA
TGTGCCAGCAGTTTAAATCCGCGGGAGGGGAACGAGCAGTACTTC
CASSLNPREGNEQYF
>TRBV19|TRBD2|TRBJ2-1|few
TGTGCCAGTAGTCCTCTAGCGGGACGGAACAATGAGCAGTTCTTC
CASSPLAGRNNEQFF
>TRBV30|NA|TRBJ2-7|few
TGTGCCTGGAACAGGGAAGGACCCACCTACGAGCAGTACTTC
CAWNREGPTYEQYF
>TRBV30|NA|TRBJ1-1|NA
TGTGCCTGTACAGAGGGCCAGACGTACACTGAAGCTTTCTTT
CACTEGQTYTEAFF
>TRBV5-1|NA|TRBJ2-5|once
TGCGCCAGCAGCGCCCTAGACGGGGAGACCCAGTACTTC
CASSALDGETQYF
>TRBV30|NA|TRBJ1-5|NA
TGTGCCTGGAGTGTACGGGAGGATCAGCCCCAGCATTTT
CAWSVREDQPQHF
>TRBV23-1|NA|TRBJ1-4|NA
TGCGCCAGCAGTCAATTGGGCAGCAAAGCGGGTGAAAAACTGTTTTTT
CASSQLGSKAGEKLFF
>TRBV6-5|NA|TRBJ2-1|NA
TGTGCCAGCAGCCGCGGGACCCGGGGCAATGGGGAGTTCTTC
CASSRGTRGNGEFF
>TRBV11-3|NA|TRBJ2-5|NA
TGTGCCAGCAGCTCAGGGGCCGAAGAGACCCAGTACTTC
CASSSGAEETQYF
>TRBV9|TRBD2|TRBJ2-3|NA
TGTGCCAGCAGCTCTAGCGGTAGCACAGATACGCAGTATTTT
CASSSSGSTDTQYF
>TRBV6-5|TRBD2|TRBJ2-5|NA
TGTGCCAGCAGTGCTTTACTAGCGGGAGGTCAGACCCAGTACTTC
CASSALLAGGQTQYF
>TRBV11-2|TRBD1|TRBJ1-4|NA
TGTGCCAGCAGCCAATCGGGACAGGGGGTAAAACTGTTTTTT
CASSQSGQGVKLFF
>TRBV7-9|NA|TRBJ1-1|few
TGTGCCAGCAGCTCCGGAGCTGAAGCTTTCTTT
CASSSGAEAFF
>TRBV7-8|NA|TRBJ2-3|few
TGTGCCAGCAGCTTAGATCCAGGGACAGATACGCAGTATTTT
CASSLDPGTDTQYF
>TRBV27|TRBD1|TRBJ1-4|NA
TGTGCCAGCAGTTTACTTGTTGGGACAGGGACCCCGCGACTGTTTTTT
CASSLLVGTGTPRLFF
>TRBV30|TRBD2|TRBJ2-5|NA
TGTGCCTGGTCGGGGACTAGCGCAGAGACCCAGTACTTC
CAWSGTSAETQYF
>TRBV2|NA|TRBJ2-1|few
TGTGCCAGCAGCGGCTCCAGGTATGAGCAGTTCTTC
CASSGSRYEQFF
>TRBV18|TRBD2|TRBJ2-1|NA
TGTGCCAGCTCCGGGACTAGCGGGTACAATGAGCAGTTCTTC
CASSGTSGYNEQFF
>TRBV5-1|NA|TRBJ1-5|few
TGCGCCAGCAGCCTGAATGGAGGGCCCCAGCATTTT
CASSLNGGPQHF
>TRBV7-8|TRBD2|TRBJ2-1|few
TGTGCCAGCATCCCGACTAGCGGGCTCAATGAGCAGTTCTTC
CASIPTSGLNEQFF